The sample holds one count of the clone carrying this TCR beta chain. This record comes from a study of T cell repertoires and HLA-DP antigens. The study, taken as a whole, reports: Previously undetected clones averaged approximately 34% and 48% against the two alleles respectively.

The label on this sample means: CD137+ CD4 T cells sorted after culture with HeLa expressing allogeneic HLA-DP. HeLa stimulator cells carried retrovirally transduced HLA-DPA1/DPB1, HLA-DM, invariant chain and CD80. HeLa cells expressing allogeneic DPB1 restimulated the roughly 15-day-expanded CD4+ cells for 20 to 30 h. Average purity of the negatively selected CD4+ T cells was about 98%. Germline V gene lookup returns CDR1 MNHNS and CDR2 SASEGT. The CDR3 is 14 amino acids. V gave up 11 bases and J gave up 1 base; unmatched junction bases: 6. The repertoire was sequenced with immunoSEQ multiplex PCR; TCRdb's copy has only in-frame clones and lacks some. The table records about 700 clones, roughly three fifths of them present only once.

V and J are TRBV6-1 and TRBJ2-5; 11 bases are shared with TRBD2. The material sequenced was alloreactive CD137+ CD4+ T cells from cultured PBMCs. The subset is: CD137+ CD4+ cells sorted after 20 to 30 h restimulation with the allogeneic HLA-DP-expressing HeLa cells. The sequence derives from a woman between 18 and 30 years old in good health and CMV-seronegative. The CDR3 region has the DNA TGTGCCGCCCGACTAGCGGGGACCCAAGAGACCCAGTACTTC. Translating gives CAARLAGTQETQYF.